The 14 T cell receptor beta chains presented below share a single source sample, sequenced in a study of cytomegalovirus exposure and HLA in healthy donors (dated by TCRdb to 2017 to 2019). The method was the immunoSEQ multiplex PCR assay. For the multiplex PCR, a mixture combining 60 forward primers for TCR Vbeta segments and 13 reverse primers for TCR Jbeta segments was used. The clones in this table, taken by TCRdb from immuneACCESS, are in-frame only. Not every clone is retained; where verified, under half of the shortfall comes from an unresolved V gene, and the cause of the rest is unknown. The table for this sample lists about 120,000 clones; 6.5% to 9.5% of them were counted only once. The ten largest make up 6% to 7.5% of the sample. The sample was PBMCs. Every receptor here comes from a woman between 40 and 50 years old in good health and CMV-seropositive.

The chain carries TRBV19 and TRBJ2-2; 7 bases map to TRBD1. This CDR3 contains 17 residues. The J segment lost 0 bases and the V segment lost 4 bases, leaving 8 bases of the junction unmatched. Germline V lookup: CDR1 LNHDA, CDR2 SQIVND (reference sequence). The CDR3, as DNA: TGTGCCAGTAGTACGCCTAGGGACAGCTCGAACACCGGGGAGCTGTTTTTT. This encodes CASSTPRDSSNTGELFF.

This clone was counted a few times. The CDR3 loop reads CASRQHPCYEQYF. Here the CDR3 DNA reads TGTGCCAGCAGACAGCACCCTTGCTACGAGCAGTACTTC. The chain joins TRBV25-1 to TRBJ2-7, with D hard to call. V shed 6 bases and J shed 3 bases, with 12 bases lying between them. Germline CDR1 and CDR2: MGHDK and SYGVNS. This CDR3 has 13 amino acids.

This chain joins TRBV5-1 and TRBJ1-1, with 9 bases fitting TRBD1. Germline V gene sequence: CDR1 SGHRS, CDR2 YFSETQ. V shed 1 base and J 4 bases; nucleotides not matched to a gene: 11. The length of the CDR3 is 17 residues. CDR3 residues: CASSLQGQGSGITEAFF. The CDR3, as DNA: TGCGCCAGCAGCTTGCAGGGACAGGGAAGTGGGATCACTGAAGCTTTCTTT.

The rearrangement uses TRBV7-9 and TRBJ1-2; perhaps TRBD1 as D (5 bases). Germline-derived CDR1 and CDR2 are SEHNR and FQNEAQ (reference sequence). The CDR3 covers 14 residues. V lost 5 bases to trimming and J lost 2 bases, with 12 bases between them. The CDR3 DNA follows: TGTGCCAGCAGCCTAGTCCAGGGAAACTATGGCTACACCTTC. Encoded protein: CASSLVQGNYGYTF.

This clone was seen a handful of times. The gene calls are TRBV7-3 and TRBJ2-3; 7 nucleotides match TRBD2. Germline loops: CDR1 SGHTA, CDR2 FQGTGA. This CDR3 region has 15 residues. Unmatched junction bases numbered 5, after V lost 4 bases and J lost 1 base. The CDR3, as DNA: TGTGCCAGCAGCTCGCAGCGGGGTCGCACAGATACGCAGTATTTT. The encoded protein is CASSSQRGRTDTQYF.

With respect to this clone: Other nucleotide sequences from this sample produce the same CDR3. V usage is TRBV18 and J usage is TRBJ1-1; maybe TRBD1 (5 bases). The CDR3 totals 13 residues. V lost 2 bases and J 4 bases, leaving 8 bases between the germline ends. Per germline, CDR1 KGHSH and CDR2 LQKENI. CDR3 in amino acids: CASSPSGGTEAFF. DNA for the CDR3: TGTGCCAGCTCACCAAGCGGGGGCACTGAAGCTTTCTTT.

Only a few counts were recorded for this clone. V gene TRBV6-5 combines with J gene TRBJ2-5; D possibly corresponds to TRBD1 (6 bases). Germline-derived CDR1 and CDR2 are MNHEY and SVGAGI. This CDR3 spans 13 amino acids. V gave up 5 bases and J gave up 5 bases, with 12 bases separating them. The CDR3: CASSTFTGETQYF. Here the CDR3 DNA reads TGTGCCAGCAGTACCTTTACAGGGGAGACCCAGTACTTC.

This clone showed up just a few times. At the DNA level, this CDR3 is encoded by other sequences in the same sample as well. This chain uses TRBV18 with TRBJ1-1; D possibly corresponds to TRBD1 (5 bases). Between the trimmed V and J ends, which lost 3 bases and 3 bases, there was a span of 8 bases. The germline V gene encodes CDR1 KGHSH and CDR2 LQKENI. The CDR3 covers 13 residues. The chain's CDR3 is CASSPEGDTEAFF. For the CDR3, the DNA is TGTGCCAGCTCACCTGAAGGGGACACTGAAGCTTTCTTT.

This clone has just a few counts. The genes are TRBV5-4 and TRBJ2-5; TRBD2 matches at 8 bases. Germline V gene sequence: CDR1 SGHNT, CDR2 YYREEE (reference sequence). The CDR3 is made up of 15 amino acids. Trimming cost V 1 base and J 1 base; bases outside gene matches: 3. The CDR3 here is CASSLLRGVQETQYF. CDR3 bases: TGTGCCAGCAGCTTGTTGCGGGGGGTCCAAGAGACCCAGTACTTC.

This clone was detected a few times. The chain carries TRBV4-1 and TRBJ2-5; 10 nucleotides agree with TRBD2. J was trimmed by 5 bases and V by 1 base; bases with no gene match: 10. Germline lookup yields CDR1 MGHRA and CDR2 YSYEKL. This CDR3 contains 17 residues. The CDR3 DNA reads as TGCGCCAGCAGCCAAGTTCCCAGCGGGGGGGCAACTGAGACCCAGTACTTC. It specifies CASSQVPSGGATETQYF.

The chain joins TRBV9 to TRBJ2-5; possible D gene TRBD1, 5 bases. Germline CDR1 and CDR2: SGDLS and YYNGEE. V shed 1 base and J shed 5 bases, with 9 bases lying between them. The CDR3 covers 13 residues. Here the CDR3 reads CASSVMGQETQYF. CDR3 coding DNA: TGTGCCAGCAGCGTAATGGGGCAGGAGACCCAGTACTTC.

This clone was picked up a small number of times. The chain has TRBV6-5 and TRBJ1-1, with a possible D match to TRBD1 (6 bases). The CDR3 sequence is 15 residues long. Looked up from germline, CDR1 is MNHEY and CDR2 is SVGAGI. With 8 bases removed from V and 7 bases from J, the gap between germline ends came to 23 bases. CDR3 sequence reads: CASHTIMTGGVEAFF. CDR3 nucleotide sequence: TGTGCCAGCCATACTATCATGACAGGTGGTGTTGAAGCTTTCTTT.

This clone appeared a few times. The chain joins TRBV5-1 to TRBJ1-2; maybe TRBD1 (5 bases). Germline V gives CDR1 SGHRS, CDR2 YFSETQ. The length of the CDR3 is 12 residues. Trimming took off 1 base at V and 4 bases at J, with 5 bases between the two ends. In nucleotides, the CDR3 is TGCGCCAGCAGCTTGCAGGGCTATGGCTACACCTTC. Translated: CASSLQGYGYTF.

The V gene is TRBV5-1, the J gene TRBJ1-2; 8 bases agree with TRBD1. The CDR3 contains 18 residues. Germline loops: CDR1 SGHRS, CDR2 YFSETQ. J gave up 1 base and V 4 bases, and 15 bases lay outside the gene matches. CDR3 nucleotide sequence: TGCGCCAGCAGCCTCGGAAGGACAGGGACCTCCATTAACTATGGCTACACCTTC. Its translation: CASSLGRTGTSINYGYTF.